This passage covers 25 T cell receptor beta chains from one sample sequenced in a study of molecular identifiers for immune sequencing clone quantification (dated by TCRdb to between 2018 and 2020). To prepare the library, PCR was applied. Sequencing was performed on an Illumina HiSeq 4000. Through fastp at Q25 and MiXCR, TCRdb rebuilt clones from the public reads, retaining in-frame beta chains. Every distinct CDR3 protein forms one entry, paired with its most common genes and DNA. A total of around 460,000 distinct CDR3 sequences appear in this sample, about 21% of them only once. The ten largest clones represent around 0.86% of the sample. The material sequenced was naive CD8+ T cells from blood, with Jurkat cell RNA spiked in. The sample's cell subset or site label, in plain terms: FACS-sorted CD8+CD4-CCR7+CD45RA+ naive T cells. These receptors were obtained from a human donor in good health. Some libraries in this study had Jurkat cell RNA spiked in.

This clonotype was seen only a few times. The V gene is TRBV30, the J gene TRBJ2-1, with TRBD2 matching 7 bases. CDR3 length: 11 amino acids. V gave up 1 base and J gave up 10 bases; unmatched junction bases: 1. CDR1 GTSNPN and CDR2 SVGIG come from the germline V gene (reference sequence). CDR3 amino acids: CAWSGGGEQFF. The CDR3 DNA is TGTGCCTGGAGTGGGGGGGGAGAGCAGTTCTTC.

This clonotype was seen at least ten times. The genes are TRBV20-1 and TRBJ2-7, with D possibly TRBD1 on 6 matching bases. The CDR3 runs to 15 residues. V was shortened by 0 bases and J by 3 bases, with 15 bases between the two germline ends. Per germline, CDR1 DFQATT and CDR2 SNEGSKA (reference sequence). CDR3 bases: TGCAGTGCTAGAGATCGGTTAGGGGGAATCTACGAGCAGTACTTC. Translation gives CSARDRLGGIYEQYF.

The chain couples TRBV30 to TRBJ1-4, with 7 bases identical to TRBD1. CDR3 length equals 16 residues. The V gene's germline CDR1 is GTSNPN and CDR2 SVGIG (reference sequence). Germline trimming cut 0 bases from V and 5 bases from J; bases unmatched to any gene: 9. CDR3 sequence reads: CAWSVGIGTVNEKLFF. DNA of the CDR3: TGTGCCTGGAGTGTAGGCATAGGGACAGTGAATGAAAAACTGTTTTTT.

Only a few counts were recorded for this clonotype. V usage is TRBV5-5 and J usage is TRBJ2-7, with D unclear. Trimming stripped 4 bases from V and 2 bases from J, with 16 bases between. Germline CDR1 reads SGHKS; CDR2 reads YYEKEE (reference sequence). The CDR3 totals 15 residues. CDR3 protein: CASSPPLSRAYEQYF. The CDR3 bases are TGTGCCAGCAGCCCTCCCCTGTCTAGGGCCTACGAGCAGTACTTC.

This clonotype has more than one count but fewer than ten. The chain is built from TRBV6-5 and TRBJ2-5, with TRBD2 matching 10 bases. Germline assignment: CDR1 MNHEY and CDR2 SVGAGI. The CDR3 is made up of 13 amino acids. The ends lost 7 bases at V and 3 bases at J; junction bases unmatched: 2. CDR3 nucleotide sequence: TGTGCCAGCACCCTAGCGGGAGAAGAGACCCAGTACTTC. It encodes CASTLAGEETQYF.

This clonotype has just a few counts. Without the conserved terminal phenylalanine or tryptophan, this CDR3 likely stems from a read error. The DNA is omitted, as the CDR3 cannot be located on it reliably, and the CDR3 follows TCRdb's listing. This chain links TRBV27 with TRBJ2-7. Germline CDR1 reads MNHEY; CDR2 reads SMNVEV (reference sequence). The CDR3 has 11 amino acids, counting both end residues. This chain's CDR3 is CASSHGMGWYS.

This clonotype has more than one count but fewer than ten. The J gene is TRBJ1-4, the V gene TRBV27; D gene uncertain. Germline CDR1 is MNHEY and CDR2 is SMNVEV (reference sequence). The CDR3 loop spans 15 amino acids. The V end lost 5 bases, the J end lost 0 bases, and 10 bases lay between the germline ends. The CDR3 loop is CASSTTEATNEKLFF. The DNA for the CDR3 is TGTGCCAGCAGTACGACGGAAGCAACTAATGAAAAACTGTTTTTT. The variable domain in full, completed from reference TRBV27 and TRBJ1-4, reads EAQVTQNPRYLITVTGKKLTVTCSQNMNHEYMSWYRQDPGLGLRQIYYSMNVEVTDKGDVPEGYKVSRKEKRNFPLILESPSPNQTSLYFCASSTTEATNEKLFFGSGTQLSVL.

The rearrangement joins TRBV27 to TRBJ2-7; 7 positions agree with TRBD1. With 7 bases clipped from V and 0 bases from J, the junction kept 6 bases outside the gene matches. The CDR3 sequence is 14 residues long. CDR1 MNHEY and CDR2 SMNVEV come from the germline V gene (reference sequence). CDR3 region: CASTSGTVSYEQYF. The CDR3 nucleotides are TGTGCCAGCACCTCCGGGACAGTCTCCTACGAGCAGTACTTC.

About this clonotype itself: This may come from a read error, since a much larger clone is one base off. This rearrangement joins TRBV23-1 to TRBJ2-3; D is ambiguous. TRBV23-1 is treated as an ORF (open reading frame) with a function not yet certain. The CDR3 sequence is 15 residues long. CDR3 sequence reads: CAGSQSGKSTDTQYF. The DNA for the CDR3 is TGCGCCGGCAGTCAATCTGGGAAAAGCACAGATACGCAGTATTTT.

In its sample, this clonotype was seen many times. The chain combines TRBV7-6 with TRBJ2-7; 8 bases line up with TRBD2. V shed 4 bases, J shed 0 bases, and the junction held 5 bases outside the gene matches. CDR1 is SGHVS and CDR2 is FNYEAQ in the germline V gene. The CDR3 totals 15 residues. The CDR3 here is CASSSERGSSYEQYF. The CDR3 nucleotides are TGTGCCAGCAGCTCAGAGCGGGGGAGCTCCTACGAGCAGTACTTC. Looking up the rest from reference TRBV7-6 and TRBJ2-7 gives the full variable domain: GAGVSQSPRYKVTKRGQDVALRCDPISGHVSLYWYRQALGQGPEFLTYFNYEAQQDKSGLPNDRFSAERPEGSISTLTIQRTEQRDSAMYRCASSSERGSSYEQYFGPGTRLTVT.

V and J are TRBV7-3 and TRBJ2-2; 10 bases agree with TRBD1. J gave up 6 bases and V 5 bases, and 15 bases lay outside the gene matches. This CDR3 contains 18 residues. Germline V gene lookup returns CDR1 SGHTA and CDR2 FQGTGA. Here the CDR3 reads CASSHTGTGATRPGELFF. Here the CDR3 DNA reads TGTGCCAGCAGCCATACCGGGACAGGGGCGACGAGGCCCGGGGAGCTGTTTTTT.

Remarks on this clonotype: It may be a read error: a sequence one base away is much more abundant. The genes are TRBV4-3 and TRBJ2-5; D perhaps matches TRBD2 (6 bases). This CDR3 is 15 amino acids long. Germline V gives CDR1 LGHNA, CDR2 YSLEER. CDR3 amino acids: CACSQDAGLQETQYF. The CDR3 nucleotides read TGCGCCTGCAGCCAAGATGCGGGGCTCCAAGAGACCCAGTACTTC.

Ten or more counts support this clonotype. The rearrangement joins TRBV10-3 to TRBJ2-5; no definite D call. The CDR3 is 12 amino acids. Between the trimmed V and J ends, which lost 0 bases and 4 bases, there was a span of 3 bases. Germline V gene lookup returns CDR1 ENHRY and CDR2 SYGVKD. CDR3 amino acids: CAISESVETQYF. In DNA, the CDR3 is TGTGCCATCAGTGAGTCGGTAGAGACCCAGTACTTC.

This clonotype was seen many times. The chain combines TRBV2 with TRBJ1-4; D remains ambiguous. This CDR3 comprises 15 residues. The germline V gene has CDR1 SNHLY and CDR2 FYNNEI. The V end lost 6 bases, the J end lost 3 bases, and 14 bases lay between the germline ends. The CDR3 DNA reads TGTGCCAGCAGGGATCATGAGGGTTCTAATGAAAAACTGTTTTTT. Translating gives CASRDHEGSNEKLFF.

On this clonotype itself: This may stem from a read error, because a much larger clone lies one nucleotide away. The V call is TRBV20-1, the J call TRBJ2-2, with D maybe TRBD2 (5 bases). This CDR3 contains 13 residues. Germline CDR1 DFQATT, CDR2 SNEGSKA (reference sequence). The CDR3 DNA sequence: TGCAGTGCTCCAGCGGCGAACACCGGGGAGCCGTTTTTT. This encodes CSAPAANTGEPFF.

This clonotype was detected many times. The CDR3 DNA sequence: TGTGCCAGCATCCCGGGGGGGCAAGAGACCCAGTACTTC. This sequence encodes CASIPGGQETQYF. V usage is TRBV28 and J usage is TRBJ2-5; 8 bases agree with TRBD2. The J segment lost 2 bases and the V segment lost 7 bases, leaving 3 bases of the junction unmatched. Germline V gene data show CDR1 as MDHEN and CDR2 as SYDVKM. CDR3 length equals 13 residues.

The CDR3 DNA reads as TGTGCCAGCAGCTTTCCGGGACTAGCAGACGAGCAGTACTTC. Translated, it gives CASSFPGLADEQYF. The V and J genes are TRBV11-2 and TRBJ2-7, with TRBD2 matching over 9 bases. Looked up from germline, CDR1 is SGHAT and CDR2 is FQNNGV. Losses at the gene ends were 3 bases for V and 5 bases for J; bases not matched to a gene: 5. The CDR3 totals 14 residues.

This clonotype was counted only a few times. The V gene is TRBV7-9, the J gene TRBJ2-7; tentative D call: TRBD1 (6 bases). CDR3 size: 14 residues. Germline CDR1 is SEHNR and CDR2 is FQNEAQ (reference sequence). Trimming took off 5 bases at V and 6 bases at J, with 17 bases between the two ends. Here the CDR3 reads CASSPVLGGSEQYF. CDR3 DNA: TGTGCCAGCAGCCCTGTGCTAGGGGGTTCCGAGCAGTACTTC.

Comments on this clonotype: A single base separates this from a much larger clone, so it may be a read error. The chain couples TRBV6-2 or TRBV6-3 to TRBJ1-2, with unresolved D. This CDR3 is 14 amino acids long. Germline CDR1 MNHEY, CDR2 SVGEGT. V dropped 8 bases and J dropped 5 bases, with 18 bases sitting between them. CDR3 nucleotide sequence: TGTGCCAGCGGAAGCCCTGACCAGCTTTATGGCTACACCTTC. Amino acid sequence: CASGSPDQLYGYTF.

This clonotype appeared many times. The chain links TRBV4-3 to TRBJ2-2, with a tentative D call TRBD2 (6 bases). The V and J ends lost 0 bases and 4 bases respectively, with 12 bases between them. CDR1 and CDR2 from the germline V gene are LGHNA and YSLEER. This CDR3 is 16 amino acids long. In nucleotides, the CDR3 is TGCGCCAGCAGCCAAGACGGGGGATCCCGCACCGGGGAGCTGTTTTTT. Translation: CASSQDGGSRTGELFF.

J is TRBJ1-2 and V is TRBV4-1; D is uncertain. Looked up from germline, CDR1 is MGHRA and CDR2 is YSYEKL. The CDR3 spans 15 residues. Trimming pared 3 bases from V and 1 base from J, leaving 12 bases between. The CDR3 DNA is TGCGCCAGCAGCCACGAGGCGGGGTATAACTATGGCTACACCTTC. Residues: CASSHEAGYNYGYTF.

V and J are TRBV6-5 and TRBJ2-7, with TRBD1 identical over 7 bases. Germline CDR1 MNHEY, CDR2 SVGAGI. CDR3 length: 15 amino acids. After removal of 8 bases from V and 5 bases from J, the junction contained 15 bases not matched to a gene. The CDR3 nucleotides read TGTGCCAGCGGTAAACCGGGACAGATGACCCACGAGCAGTACTTC. Translating gives CASGKPGQMTHEQYF.

This clonotype was seen more than once but under ten times. The chain carries TRBV19 and TRBJ2-1, with no clear D. V was clipped by 2 bases and J by 0 bases, with 5 bases between them. Germline V CDR1 and CDR2: LNHDA, SQIVND (reference sequence). The CDR3 extends over 14 amino acids. As DNA, the CDR3 is TGTGCCAGTAGTATACGGGCCTCCTACAATGAGCAGTTCTTC. It encodes CASSIRASYNEQFF.

This clonotype appeared many times. This chain connects TRBV12-3 or TRBV12-4 to TRBJ2-3; D unclear. The CDR3 length is 13 residues. Deletions cut 6 bases from V and 1 base from J, with 8 bases between. CDR3 DNA sequence: TGTGCCAGCAGCTTACCGGGCACAGATACGCAGTATTTT. It specifies CASSLPGTDTQYF.

Sample share makes this clonotype medium-sized. V and J are TRBV7-2 and TRBJ2-7; 10 bases match TRBD2. CDR1 and CDR2 (germline): SGHTA, FQGNSA. The junction had 3 bases not matched to a gene; V was cut back by 3 bases and J by 4 bases. This CDR3 comprises 14 residues. CDR3 region: CASSFTSGEYEQYF. DNA for the CDR3: TGTGCCAGCAGCTTTACTAGCGGGGAGTACGAGCAGTACTTC.